Listed here is a single T cell receptor beta chain. The antigen remains unidentified. This sample is drawn from a study of somatic mutations in cytotoxic T cells in rheumatoid arthritis. Study-level findings and limits: No significant CD8+ T-cell clonality difference was found between rheumatoid arthritis patients and age-matched controls.

TCRdb's table, derived via immunoSEQ multiplex PCR, lists solely in-frame clones and lacks some. The sample yields more than 10,000 clones, roughly four fifths seen once. The germline V gene has CDR1 LGHNA and CDR2 YNFKEQ. J gave up 1 base and V 4 bases, and 6 bases lay outside the gene matches. The CDR3 length is 15 residues. The chain couples TRBV4-2 to TRBJ1-1, with TRBD1 identical over 7 bases. The sample comprised CD8+ T cells sorted from blood. This sequence originates from a woman aged 55-69 years in good health. Here the CDR3 DNA reads TGTGCCAGCAGCCTCCGGGACAGCGAGAACACTGAAGCTTTCTTT. Translated: CASSLRDSENTEAFF.